The source of this T cell receptor (beta chain) is a study of T cells in tumors and immune-related adverse events listed by TCRdb under 2021. The label giving this sample's treatment or condition can be read as: nivolumab (PD-1 blockade) given before sampling. The DNeasy Blood and Tissue Kit was used to extract DNA from formalin-fixed paraffin-embedded specimens. A remark on this clone: There is no known antigen for this receptor. No base quality information exists; no much larger clone differs at one position.

Using the immunoSEQ assay, the TCR beta locus was amplified and sequenced, producing bulk TCR Vbeta CDR3 data. Per the source publication's procedure: CDR3s were excluded if they were non-productive, were shorter than 7 amino acids, or did not start with C or end with F/W. Only specimens with at least 1000 reads were analysed, and clonotypes were defined at the amino acid level. Clonality was calculated as 1 minus Pielou's evenness. Library sizes were equalized by abundance-weighted random subsampling with replacement, which was repeated 100 times so that 95% confidence intervals could be reported. Repertoire overlap was quantified using the Morisita overlap index, and the top 40 clones per specimen were examined for overlap with the irAE. TCRdb re-hosts the immuneACCESS table, in-frame sequences only. Its copies lack some clones; in the studies checked, an unresolved V gene accounts for under half of them, and the cause for the rest is not known. V and J calls and clone size are as listed in that table; D and trimming were resolved from the DNA. The sample table contains 5,100 or so clones; only one count was recorded for approximately 64% of them. 5.5% to 6.5% of the sample is in the top ten clones.

From the cysteine through the phenylalanine, the CDR3 covers 13 amino acids. Just the 39-base CDR3 DNA is kept, in frame starting at base 1. The germline V gene supplies CDR1 SGHTA and CDR2 FQGNSA. Relative to germline, V is 3 bases shorter and J is 4 bases shorter, with 9 bases between their ends. The material sequenced was gut tissue, taken from a patient treated with anti-PD-1 therapy. This sequence uses TRBV7-2 and TRBJ1-1, with the identity of the D gene unclear. The receptor's source is a female donor with metastatic renal cell carcinoma. The CDR3 amino acid sequence is: CASSFTGFTEAFF. The sequenced DNA is TGTGCCAGCAGCTTCACGGGTTTCACTGAAGCTTTCTTT.